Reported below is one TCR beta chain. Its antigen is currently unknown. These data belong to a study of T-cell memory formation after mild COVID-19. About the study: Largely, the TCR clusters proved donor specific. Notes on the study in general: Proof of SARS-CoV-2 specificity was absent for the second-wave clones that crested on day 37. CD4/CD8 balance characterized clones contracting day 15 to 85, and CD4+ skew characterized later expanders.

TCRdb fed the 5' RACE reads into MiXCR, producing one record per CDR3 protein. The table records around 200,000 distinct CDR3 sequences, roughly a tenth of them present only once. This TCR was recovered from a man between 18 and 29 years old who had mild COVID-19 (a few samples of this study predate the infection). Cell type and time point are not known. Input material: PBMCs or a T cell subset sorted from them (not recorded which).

CDR3: CASALNRGFTF. CDR3 bases: TGTGCTAGTGCCCTTAACAGGGGGTTCACCTTC. The chain has TRBV12-5 and TRBJ1-2; 8 bases are a match to TRBD1. CDR3 length: 11 amino acids. Germline V CDR1 and CDR2: LGHNT, FRNRAP. With V trimmed by 7 bases and J by 13 bases, 8 bases remained unmatched.